This T cell receptor beta chain originates from a study of blood T cell repertoires in COVID-19. Across the study: Material from acute and convalescent COVID-19 was sourced from the United States, Italy and Spain. PBMCs, B-cell-depleted T cells, or T cells were the source of the cDNA or gDNA that made up the material.

Germline CDR1 MDHEN, CDR2 SYDVKM. Germline trimming cut 6 bases from V and 4 bases from J; bases unmatched to any gene: 7. The CDR3 length is 14 residues. As originally analysed: Counts of nucleated cells, estimated from reference gene primer amplification, were obtained. Only in-frame clones appear in the TCRdb table, and some are missing; sequencing was by immunoSEQ multiplex PCR. The D gene and trimming were derived from the DNA, and the V and J assignments and clone size from that table. The sample yields some 200,000 clones, about four fifths seen once. Material for sequencing was peripheral blood. This receptor was taken from a woman aged 40 to 55 with acute or convalescent COVID-19. The V and J genes are TRBV28 and TRBJ1-1; 8 bases fit TRBD1. The CDR3 nucleotides read TGTGCCAGCAGCTCAGGGGGCATGGTCACTGAAGCTTTCTTT. This codes for CASSSGGMVTEAFF.